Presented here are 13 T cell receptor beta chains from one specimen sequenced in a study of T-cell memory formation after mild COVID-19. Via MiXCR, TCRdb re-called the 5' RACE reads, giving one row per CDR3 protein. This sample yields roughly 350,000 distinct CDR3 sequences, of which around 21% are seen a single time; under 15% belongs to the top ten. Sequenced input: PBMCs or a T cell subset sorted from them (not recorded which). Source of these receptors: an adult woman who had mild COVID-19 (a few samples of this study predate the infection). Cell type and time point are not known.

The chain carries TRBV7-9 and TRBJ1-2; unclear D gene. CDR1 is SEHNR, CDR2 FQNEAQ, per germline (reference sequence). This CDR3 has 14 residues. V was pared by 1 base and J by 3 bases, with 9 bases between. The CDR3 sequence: CASSLVNGDYGYTF. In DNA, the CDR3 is TGTGCCAGCAGCTTAGTTAACGGAGACTATGGCTACACCTTC. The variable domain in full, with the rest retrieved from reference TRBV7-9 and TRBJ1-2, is DTGVSQNPRHKITKRGQNVTFRCDPISEHNRLYWYRQTLGQGPEFLTYFQNEAQLEKSRLLSDRFSAERPKGSFSTLEIQRTEQGDSAMYLCASSLVNGDYGYTFGSGTRLTVV.

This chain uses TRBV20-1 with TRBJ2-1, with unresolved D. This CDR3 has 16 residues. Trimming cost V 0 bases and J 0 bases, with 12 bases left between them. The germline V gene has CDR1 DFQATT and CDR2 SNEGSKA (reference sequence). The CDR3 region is CSARDTPRSSYNEQFF. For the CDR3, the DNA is TGCAGTGCTAGAGATACCCCCCGGAGCTCCTACAATGAGCAGTTCTTC.

CDR3 nucleotides: TGTGCCAGCAGCTCCGGGACTAGTGACCACGATGAGCAGTTCTTC. Its protein product is CASSSGTSDHDEQFF. The chain uses TRBV5-5 and TRBJ2-1; 8 bases line up with TRBD2. The ends lost 3 bases at V and 8 bases at J; junction bases unmatched: 10. The CDR3 consists of 15 residues. Germline V gene data show CDR1 as SGHKS and CDR2 as YYEKEE (reference sequence).

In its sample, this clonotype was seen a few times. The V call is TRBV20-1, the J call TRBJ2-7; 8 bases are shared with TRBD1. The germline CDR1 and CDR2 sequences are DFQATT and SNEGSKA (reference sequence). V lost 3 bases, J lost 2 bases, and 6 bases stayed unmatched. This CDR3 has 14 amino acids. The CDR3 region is CSASKGQATYEQYF. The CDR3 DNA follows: TGCAGTGCTAGTAAGGGACAGGCAACCTACGAGCAGTACTTC.

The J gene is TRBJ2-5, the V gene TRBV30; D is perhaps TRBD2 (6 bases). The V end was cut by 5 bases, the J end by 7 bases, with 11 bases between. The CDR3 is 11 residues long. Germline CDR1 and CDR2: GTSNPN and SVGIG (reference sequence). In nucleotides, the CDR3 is TGTGCCTGGGATGGGGGAGGGACCCAGTACTTC. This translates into CAWDGGGTQYF.

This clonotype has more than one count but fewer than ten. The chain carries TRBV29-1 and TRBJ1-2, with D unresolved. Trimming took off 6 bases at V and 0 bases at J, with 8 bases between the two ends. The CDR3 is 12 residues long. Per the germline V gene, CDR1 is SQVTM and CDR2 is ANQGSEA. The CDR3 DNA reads TGCAGCGTGACGGCCCCTAACTATGGCTACACCTTC. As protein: CSVTAPNYGYTF.

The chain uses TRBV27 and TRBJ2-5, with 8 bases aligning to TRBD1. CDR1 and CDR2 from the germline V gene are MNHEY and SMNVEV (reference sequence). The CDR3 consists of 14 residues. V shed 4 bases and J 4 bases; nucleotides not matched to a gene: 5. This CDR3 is CASSSSGTGETQYF. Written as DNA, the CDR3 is TGTGCCAGCAGTTCTTCCGGGACAGGAGAGACCCAGTACTTC.

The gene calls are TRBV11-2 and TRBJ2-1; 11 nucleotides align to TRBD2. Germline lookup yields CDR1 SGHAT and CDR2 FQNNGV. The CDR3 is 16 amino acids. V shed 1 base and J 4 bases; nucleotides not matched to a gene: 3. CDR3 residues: CASSLGASGRYNEQFF. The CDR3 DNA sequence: TGTGCCAGCAGCTTAGGGGCTAGCGGGAGGTACAATGAGCAGTTCTTC.

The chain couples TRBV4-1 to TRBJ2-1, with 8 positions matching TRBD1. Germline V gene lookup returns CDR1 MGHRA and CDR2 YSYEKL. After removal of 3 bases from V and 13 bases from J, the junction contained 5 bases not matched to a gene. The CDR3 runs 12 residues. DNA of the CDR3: TGCGCCAGCAGCCAGCCAGGGGGCGTTCAGTTCTTC. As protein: CASSQPGGVQFF.

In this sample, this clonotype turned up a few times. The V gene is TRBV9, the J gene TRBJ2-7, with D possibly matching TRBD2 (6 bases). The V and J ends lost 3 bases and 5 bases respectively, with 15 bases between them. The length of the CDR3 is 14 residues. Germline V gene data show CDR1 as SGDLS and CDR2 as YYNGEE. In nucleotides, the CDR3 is TGTGCCAGCAGCGCCCTTAGCGGACTGGACGAGCAGTACTTC. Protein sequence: CASSALSGLDEQYF.

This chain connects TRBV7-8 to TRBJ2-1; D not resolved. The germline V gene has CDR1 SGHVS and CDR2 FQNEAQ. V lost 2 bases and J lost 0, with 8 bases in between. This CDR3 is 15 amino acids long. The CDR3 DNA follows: TGTGCCAGCAGCTTATTTATCAGCTCCTACAATGAGCAGTTCTTC. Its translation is CASSLFISSYNEQFF.

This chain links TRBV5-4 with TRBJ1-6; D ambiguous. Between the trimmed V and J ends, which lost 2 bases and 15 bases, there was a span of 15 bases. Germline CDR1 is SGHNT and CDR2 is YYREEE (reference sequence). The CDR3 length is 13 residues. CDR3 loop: CASSFSVTDDLHF. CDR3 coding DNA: TGTGCCAGCAGCTTCTCCGTGACCGACGACCTCCACTTT.

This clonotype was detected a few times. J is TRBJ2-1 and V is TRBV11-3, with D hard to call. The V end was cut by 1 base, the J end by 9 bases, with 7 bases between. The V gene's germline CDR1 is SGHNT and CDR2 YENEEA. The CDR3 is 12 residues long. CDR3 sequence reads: CASSLVGIEQFF. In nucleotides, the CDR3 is TGTGCCAGCAGCTTAGTGGGAATTGAGCAGTTCTTC. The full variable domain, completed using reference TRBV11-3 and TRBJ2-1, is EAGVVQSPRYKIIEKKQPVAFWCNPISGHNTLYWYLQNLGQGPELLIRYENEEAVDDSQLPKDRFSAERLKGVDSTLKIQPAELGDSAVYLCASSLVGIEQFFGPGTRLTVL.